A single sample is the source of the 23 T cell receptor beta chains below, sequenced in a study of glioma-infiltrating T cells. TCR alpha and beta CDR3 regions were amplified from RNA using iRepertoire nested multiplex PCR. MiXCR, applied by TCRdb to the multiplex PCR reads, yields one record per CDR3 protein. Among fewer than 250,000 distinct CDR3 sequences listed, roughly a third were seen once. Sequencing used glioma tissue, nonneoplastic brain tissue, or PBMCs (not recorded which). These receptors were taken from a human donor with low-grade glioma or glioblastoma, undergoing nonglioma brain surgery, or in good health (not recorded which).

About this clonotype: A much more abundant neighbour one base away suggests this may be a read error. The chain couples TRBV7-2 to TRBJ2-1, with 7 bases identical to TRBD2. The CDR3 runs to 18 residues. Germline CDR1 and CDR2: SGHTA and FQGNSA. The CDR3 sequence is CAGSQTLAEGRPYNEQFF. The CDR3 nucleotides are TGTGCCGGCAGCCAAACCCTAGCGGAGGGGAGACCGTACAATGAGCAGTTCTTC.

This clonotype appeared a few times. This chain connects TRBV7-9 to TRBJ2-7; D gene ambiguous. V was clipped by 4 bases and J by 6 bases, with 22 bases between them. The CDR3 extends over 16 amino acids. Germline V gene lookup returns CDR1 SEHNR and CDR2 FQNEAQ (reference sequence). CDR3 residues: CASSSPDGHVIAEQYF. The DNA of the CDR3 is TGTGCCAGCAGCTCCCCGGACGGGCACGTGATTGCCGAGCAGTACTTC.

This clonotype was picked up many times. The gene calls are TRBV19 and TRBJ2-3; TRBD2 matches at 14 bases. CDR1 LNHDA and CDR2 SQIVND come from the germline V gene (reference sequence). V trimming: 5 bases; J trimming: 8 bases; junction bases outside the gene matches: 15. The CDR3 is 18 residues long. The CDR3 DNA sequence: TGTGCCAGTAGTCCCCAGGCGAGACTAGCGGGAGGGCCGGGTACGCAGTATTTT. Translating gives CASSPQARLAGGPGTQYF.

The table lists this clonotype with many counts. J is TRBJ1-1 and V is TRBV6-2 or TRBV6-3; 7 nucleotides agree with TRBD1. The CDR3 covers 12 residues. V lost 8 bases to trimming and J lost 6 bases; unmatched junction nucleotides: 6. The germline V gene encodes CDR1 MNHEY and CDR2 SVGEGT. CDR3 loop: CASLQGPAEAFF. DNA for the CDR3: TGTGCCAGCTTACAGGGGCCCGCTGAAGCTTTCTTT.

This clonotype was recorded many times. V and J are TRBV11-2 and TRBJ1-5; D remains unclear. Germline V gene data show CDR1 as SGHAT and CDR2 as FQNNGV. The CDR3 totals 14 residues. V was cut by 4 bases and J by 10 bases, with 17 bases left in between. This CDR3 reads CASSSLGSISPQHF. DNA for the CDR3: TGTGCCAGCAGCTCACTAGGGAGCATCAGCCCCCAGCATTTT.

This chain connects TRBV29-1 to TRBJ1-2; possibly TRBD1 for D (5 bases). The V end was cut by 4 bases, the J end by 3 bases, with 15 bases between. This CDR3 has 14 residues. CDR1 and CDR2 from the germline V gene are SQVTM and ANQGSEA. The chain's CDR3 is CSVGPRDGYYGYTF. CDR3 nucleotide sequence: TGCAGCGTTGGGCCCCGGGACGGATACTATGGCTACACCTTC.

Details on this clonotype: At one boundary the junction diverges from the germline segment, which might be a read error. CDR3 DNA sequence: TGTGCCAGCATTTACTCGATGGGGAAAAACGAGCATTACTTC. This gives the protein CASIYSMGKNEHYF. The chain has TRBV6-5 and TRBJ2-7; D is ambiguous. The CDR3 runs to 14 residues. Germline V CDR1 and CDR2: MNHEY, SVGAGI.

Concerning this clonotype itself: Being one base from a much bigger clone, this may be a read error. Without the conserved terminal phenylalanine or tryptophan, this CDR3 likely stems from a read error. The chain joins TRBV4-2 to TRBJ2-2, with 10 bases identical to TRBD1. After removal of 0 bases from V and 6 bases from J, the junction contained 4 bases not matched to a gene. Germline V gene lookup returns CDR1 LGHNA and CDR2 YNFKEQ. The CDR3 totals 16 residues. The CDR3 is CASSQEPGTGAGELFS. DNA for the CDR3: TGTGCCAGCAGCCAAGAACCCGGGACAGGGGCCGGGGAGCTGTTTTCT.

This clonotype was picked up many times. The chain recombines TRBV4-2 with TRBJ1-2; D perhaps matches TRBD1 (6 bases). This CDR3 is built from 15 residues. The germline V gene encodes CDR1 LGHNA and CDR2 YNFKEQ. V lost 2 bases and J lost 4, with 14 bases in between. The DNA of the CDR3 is TGTGCCAGCAGCCAAAAAGGACAGACCTTCTATGGCTACACCTTC. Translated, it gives CASSQKGQTFYGYTF.

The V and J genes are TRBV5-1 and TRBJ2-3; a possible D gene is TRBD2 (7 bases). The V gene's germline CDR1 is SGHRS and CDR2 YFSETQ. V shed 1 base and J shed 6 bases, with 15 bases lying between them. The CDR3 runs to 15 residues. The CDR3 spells CASSLIQGGMDTQYF. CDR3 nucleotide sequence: TGCGCCAGCAGCTTGATACAGGGAGGGATGGATACGCAGTATTTT.

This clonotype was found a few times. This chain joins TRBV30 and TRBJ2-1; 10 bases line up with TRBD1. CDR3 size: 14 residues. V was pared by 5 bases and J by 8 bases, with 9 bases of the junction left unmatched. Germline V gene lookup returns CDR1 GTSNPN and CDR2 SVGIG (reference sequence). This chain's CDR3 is CAWAPGQGFHEQFF. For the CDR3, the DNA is TGTGCCTGGGCTCCGGGACAGGGGTTTCATGAGCAGTTCTTC.

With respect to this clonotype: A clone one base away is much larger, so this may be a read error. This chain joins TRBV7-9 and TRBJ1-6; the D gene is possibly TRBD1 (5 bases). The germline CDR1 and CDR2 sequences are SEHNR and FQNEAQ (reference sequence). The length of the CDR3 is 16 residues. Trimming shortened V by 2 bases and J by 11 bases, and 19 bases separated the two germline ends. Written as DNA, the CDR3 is TGTGCCAGCAGCTTATACGGACAAGGACAAAATCCACCCCTCCACTTT. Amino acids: CASSLYGQGQNPPLHF.

CDR3 loop: CASSPGTDYNEQFF. In DNA, the CDR3 is TGTGCCAGCAGCCCCGGGACAGATTACAATGAGCAGTTCTTC. The chain employs TRBV14 and TRBJ2-1; 7 bases line up with TRBD1. CDR1 is SGHDN and CDR2 is FVKESK in the germline V gene. The CDR3 runs to 14 residues. Losses at the gene ends were 4 bases for V and 4 bases for J; bases not matched to a gene: 4. The complete variable domain, with remaining parts taken from reference TRBV14 and TRBJ2-1, reads EAGVTQFPSHSVIEKGQTVTLRCDPISGHDNLYWYRRVMGKEIKFLLHFVKESKQDESGMPNNRFLAERTGGTYSTLKVQPAELEDSGVYFCASSPGTDYNEQFFGPGTRLTVL.

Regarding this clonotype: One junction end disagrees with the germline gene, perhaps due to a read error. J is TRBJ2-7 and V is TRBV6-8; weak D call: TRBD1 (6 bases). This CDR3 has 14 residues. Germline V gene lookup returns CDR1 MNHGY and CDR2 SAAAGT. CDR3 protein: CDSSPGDGLKEQYF. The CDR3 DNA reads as TGTGACAGCAGCCCAGGGGACGGCTTAAAAGAGCAGTACTTC.

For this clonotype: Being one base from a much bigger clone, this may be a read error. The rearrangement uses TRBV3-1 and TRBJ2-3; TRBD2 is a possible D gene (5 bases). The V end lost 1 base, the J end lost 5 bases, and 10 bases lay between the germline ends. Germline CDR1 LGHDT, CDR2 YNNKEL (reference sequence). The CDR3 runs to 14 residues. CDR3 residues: CASSQGLSGDTQYF. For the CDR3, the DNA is TGTGCCAGCAGCCAAGGACTATCCGGAGATACGCAGTATTTT.

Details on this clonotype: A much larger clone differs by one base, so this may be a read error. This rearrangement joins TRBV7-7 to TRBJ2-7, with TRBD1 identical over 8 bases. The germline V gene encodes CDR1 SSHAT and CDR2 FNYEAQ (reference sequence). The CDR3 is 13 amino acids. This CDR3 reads CASSTDRDREQYF. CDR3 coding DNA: TGTGCTAGCAGCACGGACAGGGACCGCGAGCAGTACTTC.

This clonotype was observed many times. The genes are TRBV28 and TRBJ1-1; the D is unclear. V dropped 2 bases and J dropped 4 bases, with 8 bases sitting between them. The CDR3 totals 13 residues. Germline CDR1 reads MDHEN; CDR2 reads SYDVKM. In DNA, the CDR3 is TGTGCCAGCAGTTTAAGAGGGATCACTGAAGCTTTCTTT. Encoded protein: CASSLRGITEAFF.

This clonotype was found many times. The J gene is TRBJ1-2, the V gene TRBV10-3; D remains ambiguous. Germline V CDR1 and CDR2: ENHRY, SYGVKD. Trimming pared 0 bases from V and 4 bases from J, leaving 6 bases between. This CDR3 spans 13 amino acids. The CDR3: CAISESVFYGYTF. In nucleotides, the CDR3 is TGTGCCATCAGTGAGTCAGTCTTCTATGGCTACACCTTC.

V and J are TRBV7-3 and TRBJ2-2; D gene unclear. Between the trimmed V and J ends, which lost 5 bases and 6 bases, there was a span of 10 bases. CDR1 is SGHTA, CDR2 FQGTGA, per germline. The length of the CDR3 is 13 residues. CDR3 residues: CASSPAAAGELFF. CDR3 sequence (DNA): TGTGCCAGCAGCCCGGCCGCGGCCGGGGAGCTGTTTTTT.

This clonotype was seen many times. The CDR3 loop is CATSVSNYGYTF. For the CDR3, the DNA is TGTGCCACCAGTGTCAGTAACTATGGCTACACCTTC. V and J are TRBV24-1 and TRBJ1-2; D not certain. CDR1 is KGHDR, CDR2 SFDVKD, per germline. V lost 5 bases, J lost 1 base, and 4 bases lay in between. The CDR3 is made up of 12 amino acids.

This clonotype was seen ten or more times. This CDR3 is CASSSGGGSNEQFF. The CDR3 bases are TGTGCCAGCAGCTCGGGGGGCGGGTCGAATGAGCAGTTCTTC. V and J are TRBV7-3 and TRBJ2-1, with D maybe TRBD2 (7 bases). CDR3 length: 14 amino acids. Germline V gene data show CDR1 as SGHTA and CDR2 as FQGTGA. V gave up 4 bases and J gave up 7 bases, with 14 bases separating them.

CDR3 sequence reads: CATGGSYEQYF. Here the CDR3 DNA reads TGTGCTACGGGGGGCTCCTACGAGCAGTACTTC. The chain links TRBV12-5 to TRBJ2-7; 7 positions agree with TRBD2. The CDR3 length is 11 residues. J was trimmed by 0 bases and V by 10 bases; bases with no gene match: 0. Germline CDR1 LGHNT, CDR2 FRNRAP. Full variable domain (rest looked up from reference TRBV12-5 and TRBJ2-7): DARVTQTPRHKVTEMGQEVTMRCQPILGHNTVFWYRQTMMQGLELLAYFRNRAPLDDSGMPKDRFSAEMPDATLATLKIQPSEPRDSAVYFCATGGSYEQYFGPGTRLTVT.

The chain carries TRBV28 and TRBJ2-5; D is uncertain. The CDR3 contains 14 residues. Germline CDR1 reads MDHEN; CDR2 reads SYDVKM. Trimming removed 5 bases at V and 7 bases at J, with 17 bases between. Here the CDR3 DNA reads TGTGCCAGCAGTGCTTACACTTTCTTAGGGACCCAGTACTTC. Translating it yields CASSAYTFLGTQYF.